These T cell receptor beta chains were read from a single sample in a study of Graves' ophthalmopathy and Graves' hyperthyroidism. TCRdb re-called the multiplex PCR reads with MiXCR, one entry per CDR3 protein. The sample consists of fewer than 600,000 distinct CDR3 sequences, under 15% of them appearing once. Sequenced: blood. These receptors were obtained from a woman under 40 with Graves' ophthalmopathy. The CDR3 runs from the conserved cysteine through the conserved F or W. Each record gives: CDR3 DNA, CDR3 protein, D gene, V gene, J gene, clone size. A D gene is named only where the DNA matches it firmly. Size tells how often a clone was seen (once, few, many) or the class of an expanded clone, and some rows leave it out.

TGTGCCATCAGTGACCTTGGTTCGGGGACAGGGAACTCCTACGAGCAGCACTTC	CAISDLGSGTGNSYEQHF	TRBD1	TRBV10-3	TRBJ2-7	many
TGTGCCACCAGCAGTAAAGGGGCTTTTCAAAACATTCAGTACTTC	CATSSKGAFQNIQYF	-	TRBV15	TRBJ2-4	many
TGCAGTGCTAGGGGACCTTGGGGGACCCAGTACTTC	CSARGPWGTQYF	-	TRBV20-1	TRBJ2-5	many
TGTGCCAGCAGCTTATCTCGCGGGAGTCAAGAGACCCAGTACTTC	CASSLSRGSQETQYF	TRBD2	TRBV11-2	TRBJ2-5	many
TGCAGTGCCCGACTAGCGGGAAACACCATATATTTT	CSARLAGNTIYF	-	TRBV20-1	TRBJ1-3	once
TGCGCCAGCAGCTTGGGACACCAGACCTATGGCTACACCTTC	CASSLGHQTYGYTF	-	TRBV5-1	TRBJ1-2	-
TGTGCCAGTGGGACTAGCGGGAGGGCCGGCGAGCAGTACTTC	CASGTSGRAGEQYF	TRBD2	TRBV7-9	TRBJ2-7	many
TGTGCCAGCAGCTTAAAGGGATCTGACACTGAAGCTTTCTTT	CASSLKGSDTEAFF	-	TRBV7-2	TRBJ1-1	many
TGTGCCATCAGTGAGTTCGGGGCTTTGTGGGAGATCACTGAAGCTTTCTTT	CAISEFGALWEITEAFF	-	TRBV10-3	TRBJ1-1	many
TGTGCCAGCAGTCAGGGGATCTTGAACACTGAAGCTTTCTTT	CASSQGILNTEAFF	-	TRBV11-2	TRBJ1-1	many
TGTGCCAGCAGTTCCGGGACCCGTAGAGGCTACACCTTC	CASSSGTRRGYTF	-	TRBV7-2	TRBJ1-2	many
TGTGCCAGCAGCTTATCAGCGGGAGGAAAAGAGACCCAGTACTTC	CASSLSAGGKETQYF	TRBD2	TRBV7-9	TRBJ2-5	-
TGTGCCAGCAGTTTAGTAGGACGGGAGGAAGTCAAAAACATTAAGTACTTC	CASSLVGREEVKNIKYF	TRBD2	TRBV12-3/TRBV12-4	TRBJ2-4	many
TGTGCCAGCAGCAACAGGGCTGGGGCCAACGTCCTGACTTTC	CASSNRAGANVLTF	-	TRBV7-2	TRBJ2-6	-
TGTGCCAGCAGTGAACTTGTGAACACTGAAGCTTTCTTT	CASSELVNTEAFF	-	TRBV2	TRBJ1-1	many
TGTGCCAGCAGCTCCGGGACTGATAGCAATCAGCCCCAGCATTTT	CASSSGTDSNQPQHF	-	TRBV11-1	TRBJ1-5	many
TGTGCCAGCAGTGAAGCTAGCTATGGCTACACCTTC	CASSEASYGYTF	-	TRBV6-1	TRBJ1-2	many
TGTGCCACCAGTGATCCTAGCGGGAGCCCCTACGAGCAGTACTTC	CATSDPSGSPYEQYF	TRBD2	TRBV24-1	TRBJ2-7	many
TGTGCCAGCACTTTACCTCGAGACGAGGGTTCACCCCTCCACTTT	CASTLPRDEGSPLHF	-	TRBV28	TRBJ1-6	many
TGTGCCAGCAGTTCCCCCAGGGGCACTGAAGCTTTCTTT	CASSSPRGTEAFF	-	TRBV27	TRBJ1-1	many
TGCAGTGCTTCACGGAGACAGGGGGGCGAGCAGTACTTC	CSASRRQGGEQYF	TRBD1	TRBV20-1	TRBJ2-7	many
TGTGCCAGCAGTGTGACTACGGACGAGCAGTACTTC	CASSVTTDEQYF	-	TRBV6-1	TRBJ2-7	few
TGCAGTGCTAGAGTCAGGGAGATGAGCAATCAGCCCCAGCATTTT	CSARVREMSNQPQHF	-	TRBV20-1	TRBJ1-5	-
TGCGCCAGCAGCTCCGGGACAATCATCGACGAGCAGTACTTC	CASSSGTIIDEQYF	-	TRBV5-1	TRBJ2-7	many
TGCGCCAGCAGCCAATCGCAGCGGGGGGGAGAGACCCAGTACTTC	CASSQSQRGGETQYF	TRBD2	TRBV4-1	TRBJ2-5	once
TGTGCCTGGAGTGAATGGGGCCGTGAAGCTTTCTTT	CAWSEWGREAFF	-	TRBV30	TRBJ1-1	-
TGCGCCAGCAGTGCGGGACAGGGGGCGCAGTATTTT	CASSAGQGAQYF	TRBD1	TRBV10-1	TRBJ2-3	many
TGCACGGGAGGACGAGGCCCACTAGCGGAGGGGAGGACCGGGGAGCTGTTTTTT	CTGGRGPLAEGRTGELFF	TRBD2	TRBV20-1	TRBJ2-2	many
TGTGCCAGCAGCCCGACAGGGGCTCAAGAGACCCAGTACTTC	CASSPTGAQETQYF	TRBD1	TRBV7-8	TRBJ2-5	many
TGTGCCAGCAAGGTACAGGGGGCATTTGGGATGAACACTGAAGCTTTCTTT	CASKVQGAFGMNTEAFF	TRBD1	TRBV6-1	TRBJ1-1	many
TGTGCCAGCAGTCCCACCCGGGGGGGGCTCTATGGCTACACCTTC	CASSPTRGGLYGYTF	-	TRBV6-1	TRBJ1-2	many
TGTGCCACCAGTGACAATCCAGGGGGGCCCACTGAAGCTTTCTTT	CATSDNPGGPTEAFF	TRBD1	TRBV24-1	TRBJ1-1	-
TGTGCCAGCAGTGAATTGGGACAGGGTGTTGCCGGGGAGCTGTTTTTT	CASSELGQGVAGELFF	TRBD1	TRBV25-1	TRBJ2-2	many
TGTGCCAGCAGTGAAGCGCTTCTGGGGACCTATGGCTACACCTTC	CASSEALLGTYGYTF	-	TRBV6-1	TRBJ1-2	many
TGTGCCATCAGTGTCAACAGACTGAACACTGAAGCTTTCTTT	CAISVNRLNTEAFF	-	TRBV10-3	TRBJ1-1	many
TGTGCCAGTAGTATAGGCGGAAACTATGGCTACACCTTC	CASSIGGNYGYTF	-	TRBV19	TRBJ1-2	many
TGTGCCACCAGTGATTTTAGAGGAGGAAATCAAGAGACCCAGTACTTC	CATSDFRGGNQETQYF	-	TRBV24-1	TRBJ2-5	many
TGTGCCAGCAGGGGGGGGGCCACGTTGAACACTGAAGCTTTCTTT	CASRGGATLNTEAFF	-	TRBV6-2/TRBV6-3	TRBJ1-1	-
TGTGCCAGCAGCCCTTCGACAGGGCTTTCGAACACCGGGGAGCTGTTTTTT	CASSPSTGLSNTGELFF	TRBD1	TRBV3-1	TRBJ2-2	-
TGTGCCAGCAGCCCCAACCCCGGGACAGCTTTCTACGAGCAGTACTTC	CASSPNPGTAFYEQYF	TRBD1	TRBV6-1	TRBJ2-7	-
TGTGCCAGCAATCTAGGGGAGGACCCGGCCGGTCAAGAGACCCAGTACTTC	CASNLGEDPAGQETQYF	-	TRBV28	TRBJ2-5	-
TGTGCCAGCAGCTTAAATGGAAACACCATATATTTT	CASSLNGNTIYF	-	TRBV7-3	TRBJ1-3	many
TGTGCCAGCAGTACGACTGGGGCCAACGTCCTGACTTTC	CASSTTGANVLTF	-	TRBV6-1	TRBJ2-6	many